This T cell receptor (beta chain) originates from a study of beta chain features in type 1 diabetes. Study background: Patients shared similar age, gender and cell yields with healthy donors. Findings and limits, study-wide: Cells expressing TCR highly could be over-represented by cDNA sequencing. Possible PCR preference for shorter templates applied equally to patients and controls. Researchers report that Type 1 diabetes patients had moderately but significantly shorter TCRB CDR3s across all four CD4+ subsets.

The authors reverse transcribed all of the isolated RNA, so sequencing captured expressed TCRB transcripts. Clones were sequenced by immunoSEQ multiplex PCR, and TCRdb holds only the in-frame ones, with some missing. The sample lists about 700,000 clones; about an eighth were seen once. The junction had 9 bases not matched to a gene; V was cut back by 4 bases and J by 2 bases. The germline CDR1 and CDR2 sequences are SNHLY and FYNNEI. The CDR3 has 17 amino acids. This clone has a handful of counts. The antigen is undetermined. The sequencing sample was made of naive CD4+ T cells from blood. The sequence derives from a man younger than 35 with type 1 diabetes. The chain is built from TRBV2 and TRBJ2-3; TRBD2 aligns across 10 bases. In DNA, the CDR3 is TGTGCCAGCAGTGGGCTAGCGGGGGACGTATTCACAGATACGCAGTATTTT. Its protein is CASSGLAGDVFTDTQYF.